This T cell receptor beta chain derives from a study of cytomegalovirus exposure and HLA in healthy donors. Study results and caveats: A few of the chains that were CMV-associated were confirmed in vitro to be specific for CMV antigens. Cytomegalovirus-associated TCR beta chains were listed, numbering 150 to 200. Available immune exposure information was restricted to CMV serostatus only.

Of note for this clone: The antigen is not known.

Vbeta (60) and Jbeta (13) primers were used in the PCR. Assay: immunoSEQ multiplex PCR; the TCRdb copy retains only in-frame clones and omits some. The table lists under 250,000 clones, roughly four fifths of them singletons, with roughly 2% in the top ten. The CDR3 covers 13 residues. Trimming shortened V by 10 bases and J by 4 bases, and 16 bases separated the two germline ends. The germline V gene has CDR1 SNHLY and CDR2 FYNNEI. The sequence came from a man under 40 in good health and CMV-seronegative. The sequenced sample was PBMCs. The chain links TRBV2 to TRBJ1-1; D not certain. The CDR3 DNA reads TGTGCCACCTCCGAAGGAGGGTCCACTGAAGCTTTCTTT. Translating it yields CATSEGGSTEAFF. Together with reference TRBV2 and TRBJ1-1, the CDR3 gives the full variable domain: EPEVTQTPSHQVTQMGQEVILRCVPISNHLYFYWYRQILGQKVEFLVSFYNNEISEKSEIFDDQFSVERPDGSNFTLKIRSTKLEDSAMYFCATSEGGSTEAFFGQGTRLTVV.